The clone carrying this T cell receptor (beta chain) was counted only a few times. Its cognate antigen is unknown. This entry comes from a study of beta chain features in type 1 diabetes. Study information: Researchers looked at roughly 100,000,000 sorted cells across all samples.

Germline CDR1 reads MNHNY; CDR2 reads SVGAGI (reference sequence). This CDR3 has 14 amino acids. V was pared by 4 bases and J by 4 bases, with 6 bases of the junction left unmatched. The authors reverse transcribed all of the isolated RNA, so sequencing captured expressed TCRB transcripts. Method: immunoSEQ multiplex PCR; TCRdb's copy keeps in-frame clones and lacks some. The sample records about 220,000 clones, about a tenth being singletons. Study findings and constraints: The study left unresolved whether HLA type influences TCRB rearrangement. For type 1 diabetes patients, VDJ junctions showed fewer insertions and more deletions. Patients with Type 1 diabetes showed moderately but significantly shorter TCRB CDR3s in all four CD4+ subsets.

The J gene is TRBJ2-5, the V gene TRBV6-6; 7 positions agree with TRBD2. Material for sequencing was central memory CD4+ T cells from blood. This receptor was taken from a young man in good health. CDR3 amino acids: CASSWAGAGETQYF. As DNA, the CDR3 is TGTGCCAGCAGTTGGGCGGGAGCTGGAGAGACCCAGTACTTC.